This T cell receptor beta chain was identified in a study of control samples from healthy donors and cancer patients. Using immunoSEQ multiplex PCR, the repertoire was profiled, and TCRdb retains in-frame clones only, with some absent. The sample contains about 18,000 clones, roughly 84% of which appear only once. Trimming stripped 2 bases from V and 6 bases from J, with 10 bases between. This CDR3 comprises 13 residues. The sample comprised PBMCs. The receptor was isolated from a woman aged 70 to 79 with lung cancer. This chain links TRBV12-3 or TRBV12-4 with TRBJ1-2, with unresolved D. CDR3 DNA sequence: TGTGCCAGCAGTTTAAAGGGTAGACATGGCTACACCTTC. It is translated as CASSLKGRHGYTF.